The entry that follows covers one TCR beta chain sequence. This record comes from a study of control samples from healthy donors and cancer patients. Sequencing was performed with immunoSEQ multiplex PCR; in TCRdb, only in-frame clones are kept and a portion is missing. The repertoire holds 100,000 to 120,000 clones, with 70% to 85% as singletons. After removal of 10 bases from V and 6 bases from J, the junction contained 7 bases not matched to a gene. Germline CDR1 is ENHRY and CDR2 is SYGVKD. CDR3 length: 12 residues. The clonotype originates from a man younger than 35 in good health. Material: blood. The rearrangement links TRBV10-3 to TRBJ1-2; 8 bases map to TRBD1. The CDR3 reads CASTGQVDGYTF. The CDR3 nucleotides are TGTGCCAGCACGGGACAGGTCGATGGCTACACCTTC.